The sequence of this T cell receptor beta chain was determined in a study of shared clonotypes between healthy human individuals. The assay was immunoSEQ multiplex PCR, and TCRdb's table has in-frame clones only and misses some. The sample carries over 850,000 clones, around 78% recorded once. The germline gives CDR1 SGDLS, CDR2 YYNGEE. The trim removed 4 bases at V and 12 bases at J, leaving 15 bases unmatched. The CDR3 covers 15 residues. This clone was counted a single time. This receptor was identified in a man aged 18 to 35 in good health. Some clones in this sample may be carry-over from other donors' samples. Sample: memory CD4+ T cells from PBMCs. Subset of the sample: CD45RA-negative fraction. The gene calls are TRBV9 and TRBJ2-1, with TRBD2 matching over 8 bases. The CDR3 spells CASSLSGQAGVGQFF. CDR3 bases: TGTGCCAGCAGCCTTAGCGGTCAAGCGGGGGTCGGGCAGTTCTTC.